This T cell receptor beta chain was identified during a study of shared T cell receptors in the human thymus. The protocol was immunoSEQ multiplex PCR, while the TCRdb copy is restricted to in-frame clones and leaves out a portion. The data contain approximately 580,000 clones, about four fifths of them singletons. V lost 4 bases, J lost 7 bases, and 9 bases stayed unmatched. Germline CDR1 reads LNHDA; CDR2 reads SQIVND (reference sequence). The CDR3 runs to 15 residues. These same data were also listed under a study on human thymus T cells.

This rearrangement joins TRBV19 to TRBJ1-1, with 10 positions matching TRBD1. The sample was thymocytes. This TCR derives from a boy under three years old with a congenital heart defect. Here the CDR3 reads CASSTRDRGHYEAFF. The DNA of the CDR3 is TGTGCCAGTAGTACCAGGGACAGGGGCCACTATGAAGCTTTCTTT.